The 17 T cell receptor beta chains below were found in one sample sequenced in a study of T cells after yellow fever vaccination. One entry per CDR3 protein results from TCRdb running MiXCR on the 5' RACE reads. Of more than 95,000 distinct CDR3 sequences listed, roughly 10% are singletons. The sequences come from CD8+ T cells sorted from PBMCs, collected on the day of the yellow fever booster vaccination. The origin of the receptors is a man in his late teens or twenties who received the YFV17D yellow fever vaccine.

The chain couples TRBV10-2 to TRBJ2-2; D could derive from TRBD1 or TRBD2 (6 bases each). Germline V gene sequence: CDR1 WSHSY, CDR2 SAAADI. Trimming removed 4 bases at V and 4 bases at J, with 13 bases between. There are 15 residues in the CDR3. The CDR3 loop reads CASSAGALGTGELFF. The CDR3 bases are TGCGCCAGCAGTGCGGGGGCCCTTGGCACCGGGGAGCTGTTTTTT.

This clonotype was counted a few times. The V gene is TRBV12-3 or TRBV12-4, the J gene TRBJ2-1, with 7 bases that match TRBD2. The CDR3 extends over 14 amino acids. Germline trimming cut 5 bases from V and 7 bases from J; bases unmatched to any gene: 8. The CDR3 is CASSLSGGANEQFF. In nucleotides, the CDR3 is TGTGCCAGCAGTCTGTCGGGGGGAGCGAATGAGCAGTTCTTC.

This clonotype was observed a handful of times. This chain links TRBV7-8 with TRBJ2-7; D unresolved. V was shortened by 1 base and J by 6 bases, with 7 bases between the two germline ends. The germline CDR1 and CDR2 sequences are SGHVS and FQNEAQ. The CDR3 has 12 residues. The DNA for the CDR3 is TGTGCCAGCAGCTTAGTCCTGGGCGAGCAGTACTTC. Its protein product is CASSLVLGEQYF.

V and J are TRBV12-3 or TRBV12-4 and TRBJ2-3; tentative D call: TRBD2 (6 bases). V gave up 7 bases and J gave up 3 bases, with 14 bases separating them. The CDR3 has 14 amino acids. The CDR3 region is CASNGGERTDTQYF. The DNA of the CDR3 is TGTGCCAGCAACGGGGGAGAGAGAACAGATACGCAGTATTTT.

This clonotype was recorded at least ten times. This chain uses TRBV5-5 with TRBJ2-7; 8 bases agree with TRBD1. This CDR3 region has 15 residues. V lost 4 bases, J lost 3 bases, and 9 bases stayed unmatched. Germline loops: CDR1 SGHKS, CDR2 YYEKEE (reference sequence). The DNA for the CDR3 is TGTGCCAGCAGCCGACCCGGACAGGGAAACTACGAGCAGTACGTC. Its translation is CASSRPGQGNYEQYV.

This clonotype was observed a few times. For the CDR3, the DNA is TGTGCCATCAGTGGAACAGGGGAGTGGAACACTGAAGCTTTCTTT. Its translation is CAISGTGEWNTEAFF. V and J are TRBV10-3 and TRBJ1-1, with 7 bases that match TRBD1. The CDR3 consists of 15 residues. The V and J ends lost 4 bases and 1 base, in that order; junction bases with no gene match: 6. Germline-derived CDR1 and CDR2 are ENHRY and SYGVKD.

The chain carries TRBV4-3 and TRBJ2-5; perhaps TRBD2 as D (6 bases). V was pared by 4 bases and J by 4 bases, with 25 bases between. Germline CDR1 reads LGHNA; CDR2 reads YSLEER. The CDR3 extends over 18 amino acids. The CDR3: CASSPSFTGTFFGETQYF. The CDR3 coding sequence is TGCGCCAGCAGCCCCTCTTTCACCGGGACTTTCTTCGGAGAGACCCAGTACTTC.

This chain connects TRBV10-3 to TRBJ2-7; 7 nucleotides agree with TRBD2. The CDR3 consists of 12 residues. CDR1 is ENHRY, CDR2 SYGVKD, per germline. Unmatched junction bases numbered 6, after V lost 10 bases and J lost 3 bases. CDR3 bases: TGTGCCACCAATCGGGGGGACTACGAGCAGTACTTC. This sequence encodes CATNRGDYEQYF.

This chain's CDR3 is CAWRQGMNTEAFF. In nucleotides, the CDR3 is TGTGCCTGGAGACAGGGCATGAACACTGAAGCTTTCTTT. The rearrangement links TRBV30 to TRBJ1-1; a possible D gene is TRBD1 (6 bases). The germline CDR1 and CDR2 sequences are GTSNPN and SVGIG (reference sequence). This CDR3 comprises 13 residues. V lost 3 bases and J lost 0, with 8 bases in between.

Only a few counts were recorded for this clonotype. V and J are TRBV7-9 and TRBJ1-5, with D unclear. V was trimmed by 6 bases and J by 0 bases, leaving 9 bases between them. Germline V lookup: CDR1 SEHNR, CDR2 FQNEAQ (reference sequence). The CDR3 covers 14 residues. In DNA, the CDR3 is TGTGCCAGCAGTTACAGTAATAGCAATCAGCCCCAGCATTTT. Translated, it gives CASSYSNSNQPQHF.

The chain combines TRBV6-5 with TRBJ1-5; no definite D call. Germline CDR1 MNHEY, CDR2 SVGAGI. The CDR3 length is 13 residues. Trimming shortened V by 3 bases and J by 0 bases, and 3 bases separated the two germline ends. CDR3 DNA sequence: TGTGCCAGCAGTTATGATAGCAATCAGCCCCAGCATTTT. Protein: CASSYDSNQPQHF.

V and J are TRBV6-2 or TRBV6-3 and TRBJ1-2; D is unclear. Trimming left V 6 bases short and J 4 bases short, with 12 bases between. Germline lookup yields CDR1 MNHEY and CDR2 SVGEGT. CDR3 length: 13 amino acids. In DNA, the CDR3 is TGTGCCAGCAGCGCGACGGTGGTCTATGGCTACACCTTC. Amino acids: CASSATVVYGYTF.

This clonotype turned up a few times. V gene TRBV7-6 combines with J gene TRBJ2-2; D unresolved. The germline gives CDR1 SGHVS, CDR2 FNYEAQ. The V gene lost 4 bases and the J gene lost 8 bases, with 8 bases spanning the gap. CDR3 size: 12 residues. The CDR3 DNA reads TGTGCCAGCAGCTCCAAGAAGGGGGAGCTGTTTTTT. Translated, it gives CASSSKKGELFF.

Only a few counts were recorded for this clonotype. The rearrangement links TRBV19 to TRBJ1-2; D is uncertain. The CDR3 is made up of 15 amino acids. Germline CDR1 and CDR2: LNHDA and SQIVND (reference sequence). V dropped 1 base and J dropped 3 bases, with 12 bases sitting between them. This CDR3 is CASSIGQKTHYGYTF. For the CDR3, the DNA is TGTGCCAGTAGTATAGGTCAAAAGACTCACTATGGCTACACCTTC. Supplemented by reference TRBV19 and TRBJ1-2, the full variable domain reads DGGITQSPKYLFRKEGQNVTLSCEQNLNHDAMYWYRQDPGQGLRLIYYSQIVNDFQKGDIAEGYSVSREKKESFPLTVTSAQKNPTAFYLCASSIGQKTHYGYTFGSGTRLTVV.

The CDR3: CASSLDVSGGSYEQYF. CDR3 DNA sequence: TGTGCCAGCAGTCTAGATGTGAGCGGAGGGTCCTACGAGCAGTACTTC. V gene TRBV6-2 or TRBV6-3 combines with J gene TRBJ2-7; D is possibly TRBD2 (6 bases). With 5 bases removed from V and 1 base from J, the gap between germline ends came to 18 bases. The CDR3 is made up of 16 amino acids. The germline CDR1 and CDR2 sequences are MNHEY and SVGEGT.

J is TRBJ2-2 and V is TRBV12-5; tentatively, D is TRBD1 (5 bases). CDR1 and CDR2 (germline): LGHNT, FRNRAP. The CDR3 has 14 residues. V lost 2 bases, J lost 4 bases, and 8 bases lay in between. The DNA for the CDR3 is TGTGCTAGTGGTTTGAGGGGTAGCACCGGGGAGCTGTTTTTT. Its protein product is CASGLRGSTGELFF.

The chain uses TRBV4-1 and TRBJ1-5, with a weak D call TRBD1 (5 bases). The CDR3 extends over 14 amino acids. V gave up 3 bases and J gave up 3 bases, with 9 bases separating them. CDR1 is MGHRA and CDR2 is YSYEKL in the germline V gene. The CDR3 DNA reads as TGCGCCAGCAGCCACCGGGACTCCAATCAGCCCCAGCATTTT. Residues: CASSHRDSNQPQHF.